This T cell receptor beta chain was retrieved from a study of blood T cell repertoires in COVID-19 (dated by TCRdb to 2019 to 2021). Notes on the research overall: Collaborator samples came from the United States, Italy and Spain and covered acute and convalescent phases of COVID-19. The prospective study material was composed of cDNA or gDNA derived from T cells, B-cell-depleted T cells, or PBMCs. Subjects who had been exposed to COVID-19, were actively infected with it, or had recovered from it provided the deeply sampled blood TCRbeta repertoires that made up the dataset. The repertoires were released in a freely available public database intended as a resource for research on the immune response to SARS-CoV-2. The samples were drawn from the first 160 participants of the ongoing ImmuneRACE study and from 950 to 1,500 subjects provided by 6 global collaborators. Sample metadata almost always included a de-identified subject ID, COVID-19 status, age in years and sex. Where HLA class I and class II types were available, the types were taken from metadata supplied by the sample provider, not from assay-based typing. The research as a whole found: How much clinical and demographic metadata was included differed by source and by participant, and the metadata was provided uncurated.

Comment on this clone: Its cognate antigen has yet to be identified. Base qualities are not recorded, but no much larger clone differs from it by a single base.

Whole blood was collected in K2EDTA tubes by collaborating institutions according to the institutions' own protocols. For TCRbeta analysis, collaborators shipped samples as frozen whole blood, isolated PBMCs, or DNA extracted from either of those sample types. The V and J ends are trimmed by 3 bases and 4 bases, leaving 12 bases between them. The germline V gene sets CDR1 to SNHLY and CDR2 to FYNNEI. The CDR3 spans 15 residues, from the cysteine through the phenylalanine. The entry retains the CDR3 DNA only, 45 bases that are in frame from base 1. The immunoSEQ Assay, a bias-controlled multiplex PCR, was used to amplify TCRbeta CDR3 regions from genomic DNA. From the authors' description of their analysis: Within the assay, amplification of reference gene primers was used to estimate how many nucleated cells each sample contained. To quantify the absolute abundance of each unique TCRbeta CDR3 rearrangement, sequence reads were collapsed and filtered. Productive Simpson clonality was computed per sample as the square root of Simpson's diversity index over productive rearrangements. The immuneACCESS repertoire file appears here via TCRdb, limited to in-frame rearrangements. These files lack a portion of the clones; in checked studies, under half of the deficit traces to unresolved V genes, and the cause of the others is not known. Clone size and V and J calls were adopted from that table, with D and trimming inferred from the DNA. The sample table lists 80,000 to 95,000 clones, roughly 80% of them with a count of one. The ten largest account for around a sixth of the sample.

The chain links TRBV2 with TRBJ2-2, with TRBD1 as a weak D call on 5 bases. Sequenced input: peripheral blood. This clonotype was sampled from a woman of 80 years or more with active or convalescent COVID-19. CDR3 region: CASSEWSQGTGELFF. The DNA sequence reads TGTGCCAGCAGTGAGTGGAGTCAGGGCACCGGGGAGCTGTTTTTT.